The 13 T cell receptor beta chains below all came from one sample that was sequenced in a study of OX40 agonist ivuxolimab in advanced cancers. Libraries were prepared by immunoSEQ multiplex PCR; TCRdb keeps only in-frame clonotypes and omits some of them. The data contain fewer than 95,000 clones, approximately 79% of them seen just once; the ten biggest clones take up approximately 7%. The material sequenced was CD4+ or CD8+ T cells sorted from blood, taken in a trial of the OX40 agonist ivuxolimab. All receptors derive from an adult with an advanced solid tumor such as melanoma, head and neck, liver or kidney cancer.

The chain joins TRBV9 to TRBJ1-2, with a tentative D call TRBD1 (6 bases). Germline V lookup: CDR1 SGDLS, CDR2 YYNGEE. V was pared by 0 bases and J by 12 bases, with 15 bases between. The CDR3 has 13 residues. The CDR3 loop reads CASSVGPKGDNTF. Here the CDR3 DNA reads TGTGCCAGCAGCGTAGGACCGAAGGGGGATAACACCTTC. Together with reference TRBV9 and TRBJ1-2, the CDR3 gives the full variable domain: DSGVTQTPKHLITATGQRVTLRCSPRSGDLSVYWYQQSLDQGLQFLIQYYNGEERAKGNILERFSAQQFPDLHSELNLSSLELGDSALYFCASSVGPKGDNTFGSGTRLTVV.

The CDR3 bases are TGTGCCAGCAGTCTTCAGGGGGCGCCTTACAATGAGCAGTTCTTC. Protein product: CASSLQGAPYNEQFF. The rearrangement uses TRBV2 and TRBJ2-1; 8 positions match TRBD1. The CDR3 is made up of 15 amino acids. Germline V gene sequence: CDR1 SNHLY, CDR2 FYNNEI. With V trimmed by 5 bases and J by 4 bases, 7 bases remained unmatched.

J is TRBJ1-2 and V is TRBV27; possible D gene TRBD1, 6 bases. Germline CDR1 is MNHEY and CDR2 is SMNVEV (reference sequence). There are 14 residues in the CDR3. V was shortened by 0 bases and J by 7 bases, with 12 bases between the two germline ends. CDR3 bases: TGTGCCAGCAGTTTATCTCCAGGGGTAGGTGGCTACACCTTC. Its translation is CASSLSPGVGGYTF.

This chain uses TRBV7-9 with TRBJ2-1, with 7 positions matching TRBD1. Germline values: CDR1 SEHNR, CDR2 FQNEAQ (reference sequence). V lost 3 bases to trimming and J lost 6 bases; unmatched junction nucleotides: 5. This CDR3 comprises 14 residues. CDR3 in DNA: TGTGCCAGCAGCTTTAAACGGGACAGCAATGAGCAGTTCTTC. Residues: CASSFKRDSNEQFF.

This clone was seen once. The V and J genes are TRBV5-4 and TRBJ1-1; D might be TRBD1 (5 bases). The CDR3 has 13 residues. CDR1 and CDR2 (germline): SGHNT, YYREEE (reference sequence). V was clipped by 3 bases and J by 1 base, with 7 bases between them. Here the CDR3 reads CASSSGQNTEAFF. The CDR3 DNA is TGTGCCAGCAGCTCAGGACAGAACACTGAAGCTTTCTTT.

The rearrangement joins TRBV7-2 to TRBJ2-7; D may be TRBD1 or TRBD2 (6 bases each). This CDR3 has 14 amino acids. Germline-derived CDR1 and CDR2 are SGHTA and FQGNSA. V lost 4 bases and J lost 4, with 14 bases in between. The CDR3 reads CASSWGAGEYEQYF. The CDR3 nucleotides are TGTGCCAGCAGCTGGGGGGCAGGGGAATACGAGCAGTACTTC.

V and J are TRBV11-3 and TRBJ2-1, with D unresolved. The germline V gene has CDR1 SGHNT and CDR2 YENEEA. Deletions cut 4 bases from V and 4 bases from J, with 8 bases between. The CDR3 has 13 amino acids. The CDR3 loop reads CASSYDPYNEQFF. The CDR3 DNA reads as TGTGCCAGCAGCTATGATCCATACAATGAGCAGTTCTTC.

This rearrangement joins TRBV7-9 to TRBJ2-7, with D hard to call. This CDR3 is 12 amino acids long. The V end lost 4 bases, the J end lost 6 bases, and 10 bases lay between the germline ends. Germline V gene sequence: CDR1 SEHNR, CDR2 FQNEAQ (reference sequence). In DNA form, the CDR3 reads TGTGCCAGCAGCTCACCCCGACTCGAGCAGTACTTC. Protein: CASSSPRLEQYF.

V is TRBV29-1 and J is TRBJ2-1; D may be TRBD1 or TRBD2 (6 bases each). Germline assignment: CDR1 SQVTM and CDR2 ANQGSEA. Trimming stripped 6 bases from V and 6 bases from J, with 18 bases between. The CDR3 totals 14 residues. CDR3 in DNA: TGCAGCGTCGGAAGGGGGGCTTTGGGCAATGAGCAGTTCTTC. Translation: CSVGRGALGNEQFF.

V is TRBV30 and J is TRBJ2-1, with D possibly being TRBD2 (6 bases). CDR1 is GTSNPN, CDR2 SVGIG, per germline (reference sequence). This CDR3 is 11 amino acids long. V was shortened by 3 bases and J by 9 bases, with 9 bases between the two germline ends. Written as DNA, the CDR3 is TGTGCCTGGAGCGGGAGCGGTGAGCAGTTCTTC. Its protein product is CAWSGSGEQFF.

This clone was seen only a few times. The V and J genes are TRBV2 and TRBJ2-3; TRBD1 matches 9 bases. V trimming: 10 bases; J trimming: 0 bases; junction bases outside the gene matches: 5. The CDR3 covers 14 residues. From germline, CDR1 is SNHLY and CDR2 FYNNEI. CDR3 sequence: CATAGQGSTDTQYF. The CDR3 region has the DNA TGTGCCACCGCCGGACAGGGGAGCACAGATACGCAGTATTTT.

The genes are TRBV7-8 and TRBJ1-1; TRBD1 matches 8 bases. V was clipped by 1 base and J by 4 bases; unmatched bases: 5. This CDR3 spans 15 amino acids. Per germline, CDR1 SGHVS and CDR2 FQNEAQ. This CDR3 is CASSLDQGAGTEAFF. CDR3 sequence (DNA): TGTGCCAGCAGCTTAGATCAGGGGGCGGGCACTGAAGCTTTCTTT.

This chain links TRBV28 with TRBJ1-5; D not resolved. The V end was cut by 5 bases, the J end by 5 bases, with 7 bases between. The germline CDR1 and CDR2 sequences are MDHEN and SYDVKM. CDR3 length equals 12 residues. The CDR3 nucleotides are TGTGCCAGCAGTCCTTACTATCAGCCCCAGCATTTT. Protein sequence: CASSPYYQPQHF. The full variable domain, in which reference TRBV28 and TRBJ1-5 provide the parts outside the CDR3, is DVKVTQSSRYLVKRTGEKVFLECVQDMDHENMFWYRQDPGLGLRLIYFSYDVKMKEKGDIPEGYSVSREKKERFSLILESASTNQTSMYLCASSPYYQPQHFGDGTRLSIL.